These T cell receptor beta chains were read from a single sample in a study of T cells in Graves' hyperthyroidism and ophthalmopathy. TCRdb recomputed calls from the multiplex PCR reads with MiXCR, one row per CDR3 protein. Of more than 350,000 distinct CDR3 sequences detected, 13% to 15% appear once; the ten largest clones hold around 20%. Sequenced input: blood. These receptors all come from a woman in her sixties or seventies with Graves' ophthalmopathy. The CDR3 runs from the conserved cysteine through the conserved F or W. The order of the fields is V gene, CDR3 length, CDR3 protein.

>TRBV7-3|16
CASSPQGASSYNEQFF
>TRBV5-1|15
CASSLDSRTNPEAFF
>TRBV2|14
CASTRTFPFGGYTF
>TRBV7-3|17
CASSLAPGLAGVGELFF
>TRBV5-1|15
CASSYRRLGPNEQFF
>TRBV2|16
CASSQTSGTSTDTQYF
>TRBV2|18
CASSEAHRDQSDTDTQYF
>TRBV18|13
CASSQPGNTEAFF
>TRBV20-1|13
CSASSTGNQPQHF
>TRBV30|15
CAWSEDRYSYNEQFF
>TRBV7-2|14
CASSLESGIGEQYF
>TRBV19|14
CASKPGTASYEQYF
>TRBV3-1|17
CASSQRGLAGGPRELFF
>TRBV5-1|16
CASSLEGTSGLGEQYF
>TRBV2|13
CASSRDLNTEAFF
>TRBV6-1|13
CASRWDSRETQYF
>TRBV5-1|14
CASSPTQGTDTQYF
>TRBV6-2/TRBV6-3|15
CASSYMGTGREGYTF
>TRBV3-1|13
CASSQNRANEQFF
>TRBV7-9|17
CASSSTAGVRGYNEQFF
>TRBV20-1|14
CSASPPYLAYEQYF
>TRBV2|14
CASGGGLATNEQFF
>TRBV20-1|17
CSARDRGTGLRTGELFF
>TRBV19|15
CASSIFTGGNTEAFF
>TRBV9|14
CASSRQGTDQPQHF
>TRBV5-1|12
CASSLESRKQFF
>TRBV24-1|15
CATSEGQGYTGELFF
>TRBV7-2|17
CASRTLSGTTRGNEQFF
>TRBV28|18
CASSFLTSGREGYNEQFF
>TRBV12-5|14
CASGSGQGVDTQYF
>TRBV20-1|15
CSARAEQGKYHEQFF
>TRBV20-1|14
CSAWTSGRSYEQYF
>TRBV9|16
CASSVEAGASPDTQYF
>TRBV28|11
CASTLDYEQYF
>TRBV7-9|13
CASSLSGEDEQYF
>TRBV11-2|13
CASSLDPGNTIYF
>TRBV6-4|13
CASTGLWVTPLHF
>TRBV19|14
CASKSAELNTEAFF
>TRBV9|16
CASSATSGIRYNEQFF
>TRBV6-1|17
CASSEHVGTLWGDTQYF
>TRBV5-4|14
CASTGLDATDTQYF
>TRBV3-1|12
CASSQEGVEQYF
>TRBV20-1|15
CSAGRLAGLFDEQYF
>TRBV6-1|14
CASTPGTTTETQYF
>TRBV30|13
CAWDRKENEKLFF
>TRBV7-3|16
CASSPRAGVTYNEQFF
>TRBV5-1|14
CASSLAAGGDTQYF
>TRBV10-3|13
CATSYGQGEKLFF
>TRBV30|12
CAWSVTRGEQFF
>TRBV2|13
CASNRDRGHGQYF
>TRBV5-6|17
CASSLRSPGSTYNEQFF
>TRBV27|13
CASSPPTGYEQYF
>TRBV18|16
CASSPQGASVKTEAFF
>TRBV19|14
CASKTQGRGQPQHF
>TRBV7-9|12
CASREDNEKLFF